The clone carrying this T cell receptor beta chain was detected a few times. Antigen specificity is unknown. In the PCR, 60 Vbeta and 13 Jbeta primers were used. This table comes from immunoSEQ multiplex PCR, and its TCRdb copy is limited to in-frame clones, with some not included. The sample holds tens of thousands of clones, approximately 7.1% seen once. These data belong to a study of cytomegalovirus exposure and HLA in healthy donors. The study, taken as a whole, reports: Relative to the approximately 700-donor mean, N-insertions were reportedly fewer in an Asian-associated ancestry cluster in a later analysis. Roughly uniform depth of sequencing across donors was assumed in presence/absence analyses. Per a prior analysis, the majority of TCR beta V segments were productive roughly 87% or roughly 30% of the time.

V was cut by 5 bases and J by 11 bases, with 21 bases left in between. This CDR3 region has 14 residues. CDR1 is SGHVS, CDR2 FQNEAQ, per germline. The origin of this receptor is a man aged 50-59 years in good health and CMV-seronegative. Sequences were obtained from PBMCs. This chain joins TRBV7-8 and TRBJ1-1; D may be TRBD1 (6 bases). CDR3 residues: CASSREGVGVQAFF. The DNA for the CDR3 is TGTGCCAGCAGCCGGGAGGGGGTGGGGGTCCAGGCTTTCTTT.